Reported below is one T cell receptor beta chain. Antigen unknown. With 60 Vbeta and 13 Jbeta primers, the PCR was carried out. The table came from immunoSEQ multiplex PCR; TCRdb's copy has only in-frame clones and leaves some out. Among 130,000 or so clones listed, less than 80% were seen once. The CDR3 has 15 residues. Germline V lookup: CDR1 LNHDA, CDR2 SQIVND (reference sequence). V lost 5 bases and J lost 4; bases outside the gene matches: 5. These data come from a study of cytomegalovirus exposure and HLA in healthy donors. Study at large: Earlier, some 180 million T cells were analyzed, and about 100 million unique TCR beta sequences were found among them.

Study results and caveats: Some segments of the V type, notably TRBV6-2 and TRBV6-3, were excluded as indistinguishable. Cytomegalovirus association was assigned to some 160 TCR beta chains. Clonal expansion, a later analysis showed, was greater in HLA-associated TCR beta chains than in equally common others.

The V and J genes are TRBV19 and TRBJ2-5, with 12 bases matching TRBD2. Sequencing was carried out using PBMCs. This sequence was found in a man aged 50 to 60 in good health and CMV-seropositive. CDR3 region: CASSPQTSGGETQYF. CDR3 nucleotide sequence: TGTGCCAGTAGTCCCCAGACTAGCGGGGGAGAGACCCAGTACTTC.